One and the same sample provided the 27 T cell receptor beta chains below, sequenced in a study of blood T cell repertoires in COVID-19. Some clones are missing from TCRdb's copy, which holds only in-frame ones; the method was immunoSEQ multiplex PCR. The repertoire holds some 200,000 clones, with 70% to 85% as singletons. Sequenced input: peripheral blood. These receptors were taken from a woman of 80 years or more with acute or convalescent COVID-19.

The gene calls are TRBV11-3 and TRBJ2-6, with D possibly TRBD2 on 5 matching bases. The length of the CDR3 is 12 residues. V was shortened by 3 bases and J by 13 bases, with 10 bases between the two germline ends. Germline loops: CDR1 SGHNT, CDR2 YENEEA. The CDR3 spells CASSLEEGVLTF. CDR3 in DNA: TGTGCCAGCAGCTTGGAGGAAGGTGTCCTGACTTTC.

This chain connects TRBV5-6 to TRBJ1-1, with a weak D call TRBD1 (5 bases). The germline V gene encodes CDR1 SGHDT and CDR2 YYEEEE. This CDR3 is built from 14 residues. The V and J ends lost 2 bases and 5 bases respectively, with 13 bases between them. The CDR3 DNA follows: TGTGCCAGCAGCTTTGACACCCGGGGGACTGAAGCTTTCTTT. Amino acid sequence: CASSFDTRGTEAFF.

The rearrangement links TRBV19 to TRBJ2-2; D gene uncertain. This CDR3 contains 14 residues. Per the germline V gene, CDR1 is LNHDA and CDR2 is SQIVND (reference sequence). The V end was cut by 3 bases, the J end by 5 bases, with 10 bases between. The CDR3 nucleotides read TGTGCCAGTAGTATCCTCCGCGGTACCGGGGAGCTGTTTTTT. Protein: CASSILRGTGELFF.

The DNA of the CDR3 is TGTGCCAGCAGCCCACACGGGATGGCGGGTGAGCAGTTCTTC. As protein: CASSPHGMAGEQFF. The chain is built from TRBV6-6 and TRBJ2-1, with a weak D call TRBD2 (5 bases). The germline V and J ends were trimmed by 6 bases and 9 bases, with 18 bases remaining between them. The CDR3 is 14 amino acids. The germline CDR1 and CDR2 sequences are MNHNY and SVGAGI (reference sequence).

V usage is TRBV1 and J usage is TRBJ2-5; the D segment call TRBD1 is taken from the table without a DNA check. TRBV1 is listed as a pseudogene. The CDR3 sequence is 18 residues long. The CDR3 coding sequence is TGCACCAGCAGCCAGTTCCCGGGACAGGGGGTGGGGGAAGAGACCCAGTACTTC. It yields the protein CTSSQFPGQGVGEETQYF.

The V gene is TRBV5-4, the J gene TRBJ2-2, with D possibly being TRBD1 (6 bases). Between the trimmed V and J ends, which lost 10 bases and 1 base, there was a span of 14 bases. Germline V gene lookup returns CDR1 SGHNT and CDR2 YYREEE (reference sequence). The CDR3 has 14 residues. The CDR3 reads CAGSGERNTGELFF. In DNA form, the CDR3 reads TGTGCCGGTTCAGGGGAGAGGAACACCGGGGAGCTGTTTTTT.

This chain links TRBV10-3 with TRBJ2-2, with a possible D match to TRBD2 (6 bases). CDR1 ENHRY and CDR2 SYGVKD come from the germline V gene. The CDR3 has 16 residues. Trimming shortened V by 10 bases and J by 7 bases, and 25 bases separated the two germline ends. CDR3 nucleotide sequence: TGTGCCACCCTTTTTGGGGGGAGCAGTAATAACGGGGAGCTGTTTTTT. This translates into CATLFGGSSNNGELFF.

The rearrangement uses TRBV6-5 and TRBJ1-1; tentative D call: TRBD1 (6 bases). V was cut by 8 bases and J by 4 bases, with 14 bases left in between. CDR3 size: 13 residues. Germline V gene sequence: CDR1 MNHEY, CDR2 SVGAGI. The CDR3 is CASSRTVGTEAFF. The CDR3 DNA reads as TGTGCCAGCTCCCGGACAGTCGGCACTGAAGCTTTCTTT.

This chain links TRBV5-5 with TRBJ1-6, with TRBD1 matching 7 bases. J was trimmed by 9 bases and V by 2 bases; bases with no gene match: 8. The CDR3 runs 15 residues. Germline CDR1 SGHKS, CDR2 YYEKEE (reference sequence). In DNA form, the CDR3 reads TGTGCCAGCAGCTTCACAGGGGTTATCGGTTCACCCCTCCACTTT. Amino acid sequence: CASSFTGVIGSPLHF.

The chain combines TRBV12-3 or TRBV12-4 with TRBJ2-3; 7 bases fit TRBD1. This CDR3 has 13 amino acids. V trimming: 2 bases; J trimming: 6 bases; junction bases outside the gene matches: 2. CDR3 protein: CASSLTGVDTQYF. The CDR3 coding sequence is TGTGCCAGCAGTTTAACAGGGGTGGATACGCAGTATTTT.

For the CDR3, the DNA is TGTGCCAGCAGAACAGGTCTGTCCGGGGAGCTGTTTTTT. Translating gives CASRTGLSGELFF. This chain connects TRBV7-9 to TRBJ2-2; possibly TRBD1 for D (5 bases). V dropped 6 bases and J dropped 6 bases, with 11 bases sitting between them. Looked up from germline, CDR1 is SEHNR and CDR2 is FQNEAQ (reference sequence). CDR3 length: 13 amino acids.

This rearrangement joins TRBV12-3 or TRBV12-4 to TRBJ2-7; TRBD1 matches at 7 bases. This CDR3 has 12 residues. Trimming took 9 bases from V and 3 from J; bases not matched to a gene: 5. Here the CDR3 reads CASSPGGYEQYF. The CDR3 DNA reads TGTGCCAGTTCCCCAGGGGGCTACGAGCAGTACTTC.

The V call is TRBV19, the J call TRBJ2-3, with unresolved D. V lost 5 bases, J lost 4 bases, and 16 bases lay in between. In germline, CDR1 is LNHDA, CDR2 SQIVND (reference sequence). The CDR3 length is 15 residues. CDR3 protein: CASSSRFKEADTQYF. The CDR3 DNA is TGTGCCAGTAGTTCGCGGTTCAAGGAAGCAGATACGCAGTATTTT. The variable domain in full, with the rest retrieved from reference TRBV19 and TRBJ2-3, is DGGITQSPKYLFRKEGQNVTLSCEQNLNHDAMYWYRQDPGQGLRLIYYSQIVNDFQKGDIAEGYSVSREKKESFPLTVTSAQKNPTAFYLCASSSRFKEADTQYFGPGTRLTVL.

V and J are TRBV9 and TRBJ2-1; the match to TRBD2 covers 10 bases. After removal of 3 bases from V and 7 bases from J, the junction contained 7 bases not matched to a gene. CDR1 SGDLS and CDR2 YYNGEE come from the germline V gene. This CDR3 region has 15 residues. Written as DNA, the CDR3 is TGTGCCAGCAGCGAGGCGGCTAGCGGGAGAAATGAGCAGTTCTTC. Amino acid sequence: CASSEAASGRNEQFF.

The chain uses TRBV12-5 and TRBJ2-3, with TRBD2 matching over 13 bases. Per the germline V gene, CDR1 is LGHNT and CDR2 is FRNRAP. J gave up 2 bases and V 7 bases, and 9 bases lay outside the gene matches. The CDR3 contains 17 residues. The DNA for the CDR3 is TGTGCTAGTGCTCCCCCGGGACTAGCGGGACACACAGATACGCAGTATTTT. Amino acids: CASAPPGLAGHTDTQYF.

The chain recombines TRBV12-3 or TRBV12-4 with TRBJ2-5; weak D call: TRBD1 (6 bases). This CDR3 spans 11 amino acids. With 5 bases removed from V and 7 bases from J, the gap between germline ends came to 8 bases. DNA for the CDR3: TGTGCCAGCAGTAGGACAGCGACCCAGTACTTC. It translates to CASSRTATQYF.

CDR3 DNA: TGTGCCAGCAGCCCTCCCGCGGTCGGAAGCGCAGATACGCAGTATTTT. The encoded protein is CASSPPAVGSADTQYF. The chain has TRBV7-9 and TRBJ2-3; D remains ambiguous. CDR1 is SEHNR, CDR2 FQNEAQ, per germline (reference sequence). The CDR3 sequence is 16 residues long. V was shortened by 5 bases and J by 4 bases, with 19 bases between the two germline ends. The entire variable domain, with the rest obtained from reference TRBV7-9 and TRBJ2-3, is as follows: DTGVSQNPRHKITKRGQNVTFRCDPISEHNRLYWYRQTLGQGPEFLTYFQNEAQLEKSRLLSDRFSAERPKGSFSTLEIQRTEQGDSAMYLCASSPPAVGSADTQYFGPGTRLTVL.

V gene TRBV7-9 combines with J gene TRBJ2-1, with TRBD1 matching over 8 bases. V was clipped by 4 bases and J by 8 bases; unmatched bases: 10. Germline V CDR1 and CDR2: SEHNR, FQNEAQ (reference sequence). The CDR3 totals 15 residues. CDR3 bases: TGTGCCAGCAGCTACGGACAGGGCGACCGCGATGAGCAGTTCTTC. Its translation: CASSYGQGDRDEQFF. Drawing the rest from reference TRBV7-9 and TRBJ2-1, the complete variable domain is DTGVSQNPRHKITKRGQNVTFRCDPISEHNRLYWYRQTLGQGPEFLTYFQNEAQLEKSRLLSDRFSAERPKGSFSTLEIQRTEQGDSAMYLCASSYGQGDRDEQFFGPGTRLTVL.

The rearrangement links TRBV5-1 to TRBJ2-7, with TRBD1 matching over 10 bases. CDR3 length: 13 amino acids. The germline CDR1 and CDR2 sequences are SGHRS and YFSETQ. V lost 7 bases to trimming and J lost 3 bases; unmatched junction nucleotides: 4. The CDR3 DNA reads TGCGCCAGCGCGGGACAGGGGATCTACGAGCAGTACTTC. Translation gives CASAGQGIYEQYF. Together with reference TRBV5-1 and TRBJ2-7, the CDR3 gives the full variable domain: KAGVTQTPRYLIKTRGQQVTLSCSPISGHRSVSWYQQTPGQGLQFLFEYFSETQRNKGNFPGRFSGRQFSNSRSEMNVSTLELGDSALYLCASAGQGIYEQYFGPGTRLTVT.

The chain is built from TRBV2 and TRBJ2-2, with 11 bases matching TRBD2. The germline V gene encodes CDR1 SNHLY and CDR2 FYNNEI. The CDR3 is 14 amino acids. The junction had 3 bases not matched to a gene; V was cut back by 8 bases and J by 4 bases. CDR3: CASEGTSGTGELFF. For the CDR3, the DNA is TGTGCCAGCGAGGGGACTAGCGGCACCGGGGAGCTGTTTTTT.

The V call is TRBV4-2, the J call TRBJ1-1; a weak D match, TRBD1 (6 bases). V was clipped by 0 bases and J by 1 base, with 12 bases between them. The CDR3 consists of 16 residues. CDR1 and CDR2 from the germline V gene are LGHNA and YNFKEQ. The CDR3 DNA sequence: TGTGCCAGCAGCCAAGATGGGGGACACACGAACACTGAAGCTTTCTTT. This gives the protein CASSQDGGHTNTEAFF.

V and J are TRBV4-3 and TRBJ1-5; D is unclear. The V and J ends lost 0 bases and 0 bases respectively, with 9 bases between them. This CDR3 region has 16 residues. Germline V lookup: CDR1 LGHNA, CDR2 YSLEER. The CDR3 sequence: CASSQDEGPSNQPQHF. The CDR3 DNA is TGCGCCAGCAGCCAAGATGAGGGCCCTAGCAATCAGCCCCAGCATTTT.

The chain uses TRBV18 and TRBJ1-2; no reliable D call. CDR1 and CDR2 from the germline V gene are KGHSH and LQKENI. The CDR3 length is 13 residues. Trimming pared 1 base from V and 4 bases from J, leaving 7 bases between. The CDR3 here is CASSPRGLYGYTF. The CDR3 DNA reads TGTGCCAGCTCACCACGCGGACTCTATGGCTACACCTTC.

This clone showed up just once. The CDR3 region is CASSLGLGQGAQNEQFF. In DNA, the CDR3 is TGTGCCAGCAGCTTGGGTCTGGGACAGGGGGCGCAGAATGAGCAGTTCTTC. V usage is TRBV5-7 and J usage is TRBJ2-1; TRBD1 agrees at 12 bases. TRBV5-7 is known as an ORF, though its function is uncertain. The CDR3 is 17 residues long. Trimming cost V 0 bases and J 7 bases; bases outside gene matches: 8.

This chain uses TRBV5-4 with TRBJ2-1, with TRBD2 matching over 7 bases. V was clipped by 4 bases and J by 5 bases; unmatched bases: 9. The CDR3 length is 15 residues. Germline lookup yields CDR1 SGHNT and CDR2 YYREEE (reference sequence). The CDR3 here is CASSSRGTTNNEQFF. For the CDR3, the DNA is TGTGCCAGCAGCAGTCGCGGGACTACTAACAATGAGCAGTTCTTC.

This clone was seen once. The genes are TRBV24-1 and TRBJ2-3; D might be TRBD1 (6 bases). The V gene lost 3 bases and the J gene lost 1 base, with 10 bases spanning the gap. Germline V gene sequence: CDR1 KGHDR, CDR2 SFDVKD. The CDR3 runs to 15 residues. The CDR3 DNA reads as TGTGCCACCAGTGATCAGGGGTCGGGCACAGATACGCAGTATTTT. It codes for CATSDQGSGTDTQYF.

The V gene is TRBV6-5, the J gene TRBJ1-2; the match to TRBD1 covers 7 bases. V was pared by 5 bases and J by 8 bases, with 14 bases of the junction left unmatched. This CDR3 comprises 15 residues. Germline loops: CDR1 MNHEY, CDR2 SVGAGI. The CDR3 protein is CASSHTRDSPRGYTF. CDR3 DNA: TGTGCCAGCAGTCATACTCGGGACAGCCCACGCGGCTACACCTTC.